The clone carrying this T cell receptor (beta chain) came up a few times. Its specificity is not known. These data come from a study of beta chain features in type 1 diabetes. All of the isolated RNA was reverse transcribed, so expressed TCRB transcripts were sequenced. The protocol was immunoSEQ multiplex PCR, while the TCRdb copy is restricted to in-frame clones and leaves out a portion. The profile shows 150,000 to 200,000 clones, roughly 9.1% of them singletons. Findings and limits, study-wide: A moderate, significant TCRB CDR3 shortening appeared in type 1 diabetes across four CD4+ subsets.

The receptor was isolated from a woman aged 18-29 years in good health. The specimen was central memory CD4+ T cells from blood.

In nucleotides, the CDR3 is TGCAGCGTAGTAAGGTCCCAAACAGGGGACGAGCAGTACTTC. This encodes CSVVRSQTGDEQYF. The V call is TRBV29-1, the J call TRBJ2-7, with 7 bases that match TRBD1. Germline V gene data show CDR1 as SQVTM and CDR2 as ANQGSEA. The CDR3 runs to 14 residues. With V trimmed by 6 bases and J by 5 bases, 13 bases remained unmatched.